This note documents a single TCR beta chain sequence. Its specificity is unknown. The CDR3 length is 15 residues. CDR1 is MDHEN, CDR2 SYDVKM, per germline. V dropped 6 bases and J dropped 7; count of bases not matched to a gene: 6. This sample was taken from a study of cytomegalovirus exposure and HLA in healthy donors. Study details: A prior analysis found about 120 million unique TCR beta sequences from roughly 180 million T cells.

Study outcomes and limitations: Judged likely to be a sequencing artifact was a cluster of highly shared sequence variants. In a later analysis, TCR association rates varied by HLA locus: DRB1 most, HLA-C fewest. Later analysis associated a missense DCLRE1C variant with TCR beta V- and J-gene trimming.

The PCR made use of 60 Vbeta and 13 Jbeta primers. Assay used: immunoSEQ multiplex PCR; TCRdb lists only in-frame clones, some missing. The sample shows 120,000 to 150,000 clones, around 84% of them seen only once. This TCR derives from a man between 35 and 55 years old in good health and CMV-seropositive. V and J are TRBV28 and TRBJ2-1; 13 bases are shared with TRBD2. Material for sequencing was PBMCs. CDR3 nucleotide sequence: TGTGCCAGCAGACAACTAGCGGGAGGGAGGAATGAGCAGTTCTTC. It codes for CASRQLAGGRNEQFF.